What follows are 30 T cell receptor beta chains derived from one specimen sequenced in a study of cytomegalovirus exposure and HLA in healthy donors. Primers for the PCR totalled 60 Vbeta and 13 Jbeta. Sequencing was performed with immunoSEQ multiplex PCR; in TCRdb, only in-frame clones are kept and a portion is missing. The sample holds more than 95,000 clones, 75% seen once. The sequenced sample consisted of PBMCs. These TCRs come from a young woman in good health and CMV-seronegative.

The chain recombines TRBV19 with TRBJ1-1; 7 bases map to TRBD1. The CDR3 sequence is 14 residues long. Germline CDR1 and CDR2: LNHDA and SQIVND (reference sequence). Trimming removed 5 bases from V and 2 bases from J; junction bases left unmatched: 5. In nucleotides, the CDR3 is TGTGCCAGTAGTTTGACAGGGACTAACACTGAAGCTTTCTTT. Amino acid sequence: CASSLTGTNTEAFF.

The J gene is TRBJ1-1, the V gene TRBV9, with 7 bases aligning to TRBD1. The germline V gene has CDR1 SGDLS and CDR2 YYNGEE. The CDR3 consists of 14 residues. Trimming at V came to 3 bases and at J to 2 bases, leaving 4 bases not matched to a gene. The CDR3 here is CASSEGQANTEAFF. The CDR3 bases are TGTGCCAGCAGCGAAGGACAGGCTAACACTGAAGCTTTCTTT.

V usage is TRBV6-1 and J usage is TRBJ1-5; D perhaps matches TRBD1 (5 bases). CDR1 is MNHNS, CDR2 SASEGT, per germline. Between the trimmed V and J ends, which lost 2 bases and 10 bases, there was a span of 15 bases. This CDR3 contains 14 residues. The CDR3 sequence: CASSERRGPIPQHF. CDR3 coding DNA: TGTGCCAGCAGTGAAAGGAGGGGCCCAATCCCCCAGCATTTT.

The V gene is TRBV19, the J gene TRBJ1-1, with 10 bases fitting TRBD1. The V and J ends lost 4 bases and 5 bases, in that order; junction bases with no gene match: 10. This CDR3 comprises 16 residues. Germline lookup yields CDR1 LNHDA and CDR2 SQIVND (reference sequence). The CDR3 region has the DNA TGTGCCAGTAGTACCGGGACAGGGGCATTGGGGACTGAAGCTTTCTTT. Its translation: CASSTGTGALGTEAFF.

This rearrangement joins TRBV5-6 to TRBJ2-5; a possible D gene is TRBD1 (6 bases). The DNA end favors TRBJ2-7, so the J call may be wrong. This CDR3 spans 14 amino acids. CDR1 is SGHDT, CDR2 YYEEEE, per germline. In DNA form, the CDR3 reads TGTGCCAGCAGCTACGGACAGAGCTCCTACGAGCAGTACTTC. This sequence encodes CASSYGQSSYEQYF.

The rearrangement links TRBV30 to TRBJ2-5; tentative D call: TRBD2 (5 bases). The end of the DNA fits TRBJ2-7 better, so the J call may be wrong. CDR1 GTSNPN and CDR2 SVGIG come from the germline V gene (reference sequence). This CDR3 has 12 amino acids. CDR3 DNA: TGTGCCTGGACTAGCTGGGACTACGAGCAGTACTTC. It codes for CAWTSWDYEQYF.

V is TRBV2 and J is TRBJ2-4; D is ambiguous. The germline gives CDR1 SNHLY, CDR2 FYNNEI. V dropped 6 bases and J dropped 2 bases, with 11 bases sitting between them. This CDR3 spans 14 amino acids. The CDR3 here is CASRETVTKNIQYF. The CDR3 bases are TGTGCCAGCAGGGAAACGGTCACCAAAAACATTCAGTACTTC.

The chain uses TRBV5-1 and TRBJ1-3, with TRBD1 matching 12 bases. Germline CDR1 and CDR2: SGHRS and YFSETQ. Losses at the gene ends were 4 bases for V and 3 bases for J; bases not matched to a gene: 11. CDR3 length: 18 residues. The CDR3 here is CASSRGDRGRNLGNTIYF. The CDR3 DNA reads as TGCGCCAGCAGCAGGGGGGACAGGGGGCGAAACCTTGGAAACACCATATATTTT.

This clone was picked up a small number of times. At one end, the junction sequence differs from germline, possibly due to a read error. This rearrangement joins TRBV6-1 to TRBJ1-5; TRBD1 is a possible D gene (6 bases). Per germline, CDR1 MNHNS and CDR2 SASEGT. This CDR3 region has 12 residues. The CDR3 here is CASSEVGAVGYF. CDR3 sequence (DNA): TGTGCCAGCAGTGAAGTGGGGGCAGTGGGGTATTTT.

V is TRBV28 and J is TRBJ1-3, with D hard to call. Germline lookup yields CDR1 MDHEN and CDR2 SYDVKM. V was clipped by 2 bases and J by 4 bases, with 18 bases between them. This CDR3 is built from 17 residues. CDR3 amino acids: CASSLGERAGVGNTIYF. The CDR3 bases are TGTGCCAGCAGTTTAGGGGAGAGGGCAGGAGTAGGAAACACCATATATTTT.

The V gene is TRBV25-1, the J gene TRBJ1-1; TRBD1 might be the D (6 bases). The CDR3 loop spans 15 amino acids. Looked up from germline, CDR1 is MGHDK and CDR2 is SYGVNS. V was cut by 4 bases and J by 6 bases, with 18 bases left in between. The CDR3 bases are TGTGCCAGCAGTGGTCCCGGACAGTCAAAACCTGAAGCTTTCTTT. Its protein product is CASSGPGQSKPEAFF.

CDR3 residues: CASSGGQGRRNTEAFF. The CDR3 DNA sequence: TGTGCCAGCAGTGGGGGACAGGGGAGGAGGAACACTGAAGCTTTCTTT. This chain uses TRBV2 with TRBJ1-1, with 10 bases identical to TRBD1. CDR1 is SNHLY, CDR2 FYNNEI, per germline. V lost 4 bases to trimming and J lost 1 base; unmatched junction nucleotides: 6. The CDR3 runs 16 residues.

In DNA, the CDR3 is TGTGCCAGCAGCGCGCTTAGGGGGGGCGATCAAGAGACCCAGTACTTC. Translating gives CASSALRGGDQETQYF. The genes are TRBV4-2 and TRBJ2-5, with D possibly TRBD2 on 7 matching bases. The V gene lost 5 bases and the J gene lost 2 bases, with 18 bases spanning the gap. In germline, CDR1 is LGHNA, CDR2 YNFKEQ. There are 16 residues in the CDR3.

The chain uses TRBV4-2 and TRBJ1-1; TRBD1 matches 8 bases. The ends lost 1 base at V and 1 base at J; junction bases unmatched: 8. Germline V gene sequence: CDR1 LGHNA, CDR2 YNFKEQ. This CDR3 comprises 17 residues. The CDR3 is CASSQGRFGQGNTEAFF. The DNA for the CDR3 is TGTGCCAGCAGCCAAGGGCGATTCGGACAGGGGAACACTGAAGCTTTCTTT.

This chain connects TRBV6-1 to TRBJ1-4; no definite D call. The V end was cut by 0 bases, the J end by 15 bases, with 14 bases between. The V gene's germline CDR1 is MNHNS and CDR2 SASEGT. This CDR3 has 13 residues. CDR3 protein: CASSEAPPAGVFF. CDR3 nucleotides: TGTGCCAGCAGTGAAGCCCCCCCCGCCGGGGTGTTTTTT.

The rearrangement uses TRBV10-1 and TRBJ2-2; D is perhaps TRBD2 (6 bases). V shed 7 bases and J shed 0 bases, with 12 bases lying between them. The CDR3 has 15 residues. CDR1 and CDR2 from the germline V gene are WNHNN and SYGVQD (reference sequence). The CDR3 here is CASILGGPNTGELFF. The CDR3 coding sequence is TGCGCCAGCATATTGGGGGGACCGAACACCGGGGAGCTGTTTTTT.

The chain carries TRBV5-1 and TRBJ2-1, with 12 bases that match TRBD2. The CDR3 has 17 amino acids. V lost 0 bases and J lost 6; bases outside the gene matches: 7. In germline, CDR1 is SGHRS, CDR2 YFSETQ. The CDR3 is CASSLAPSGGAGNEQFF. The CDR3 bases are TGCGCCAGCAGCTTGGCGCCTAGCGGGGGGGCGGGCAATGAGCAGTTCTTC.

The chain has TRBV30 and TRBJ2-2; maybe TRBD2 (5 bases). V lost 0 bases, J lost 7 bases, and 15 bases lay in between. The V gene's germline CDR1 is GTSNPN and CDR2 SVGIG (reference sequence). This CDR3 has 15 residues. Written as DNA, the CDR3 is TGTGCCTGGAGTGTAGCACTAGGAGAGGTCGGGGAGCTGTTTTTT. It yields the protein CAWSVALGEVGELFF.

The V call is TRBV10-1, the J call TRBJ1-5; TRBD1 matches 9 bases. From germline, CDR1 is WNHNN and CDR2 SYGVQD (reference sequence). This CDR3 region has 14 residues. V lost 9 bases, J lost 3 bases, and 6 bases stayed unmatched. This CDR3 reads CARNDRGINQPQHF. CDR3 in DNA: TGCGCCAGGAACGACAGGGGGATCAATCAGCCCCAGCATTTT.

The table lists this clone with a few counts. The chain is built from TRBV30 and TRBJ2-3; 12 bases are a match to TRBD2. Germline assignment: CDR1 GTSNPN and CDR2 SVGIG (reference sequence). The V and J ends lost 4 bases and 0 bases, in that order; junction bases with no gene match: 2. The CDR3 spans 15 residues. The CDR3 here is CAWTSGGASTDTQYF. DNA for the CDR3: TGTGCCTGGACTAGCGGGGGGGCGAGCACAGATACGCAGTATTTT.

This clone was recorded once. The chain employs TRBV28 and TRBJ1-2, with D possibly TRBD1 on 5 matching bases. Trimming left V 7 bases short and J 4 bases short, with 16 bases between. There are 14 residues in the CDR3. Germline CDR1 MDHEN, CDR2 SYDVKM. Written as DNA, the CDR3 is TGTGCCAGCACCCTCGCGGGGGGGGTCTATGGCTACACCTTC. It encodes CASTLAGGVYGYTF.

This clone was recorded once. The chain carries TRBV30 and TRBJ2-1; 8 nucleotides match TRBD1. J lost 8 bases, V lost 3 bases, and 0 bases had no gene match. Germline CDR1 is GTSNPN and CDR2 is SVGIG (reference sequence). The CDR3 runs to 11 residues. The CDR3 sequence is CAWRQGDEQFF. DNA for the CDR3: TGTGCCTGGAGACAGGGGGATGAGCAGTTCTTC.

The rearrangement uses TRBV27 and TRBJ1-5, with a possible D match to TRBD1 (5 bases). The CDR3 runs 15 residues. The V and J ends lost 5 bases and 2 bases respectively, with 13 bases between them. From germline, CDR1 is MNHEY and CDR2 SMNVEV (reference sequence). The CDR3 DNA follows: TGTGCCAGCAGTCTACGGGGGGGAGGCAATCAGCCCCAGCATTTT. This encodes CASSLRGGGNQPQHF.

The rearrangement joins TRBV28 to TRBJ1-1, with 7 bases that match TRBD1. The germline CDR1 and CDR2 sequences are MDHEN and SYDVKM. The CDR3 runs to 16 residues. The V segment lost 4 bases and the J segment 5 bases; nucleotides outside the gene matches: 13. CDR3 loop: CASSSPRTGAGTEAFF. CDR3 DNA sequence: TGTGCCAGCAGTTCCCCCCGGACAGGCGCCGGGACTGAAGCTTTCTTT. Full variable domain (rest looked up from reference TRBV28 and TRBJ1-1): DVKVTQSSRYLVKRTGEKVFLECVQDMDHENMFWYRQDPGLGLRLIYFSYDVKMKEKGDIPEGYSVSREKKERFSLILESASTNQTSMYLCASSSPRTGAGTEAFFGQGTRLTVV.

V gene TRBV7-3 combines with J gene TRBJ2-6; TRBD1 aligns across 8 bases. Germline V gene data show CDR1 as SGHTA and CDR2 as FQGTGA. V trimming: 5 bases; J trimming: 0 bases; junction bases outside the gene matches: 6. The CDR3 loop spans 17 amino acids. The CDR3 bases are TGTGCCAGCAGCCCCAGGGGGCAAGGCTCTGGGGCCAACGTCCTGACTTTC. Its translation is CASSPRGQGSGANVLTF.

This chain uses TRBV6-5 with TRBJ1-1; D possibly corresponds to TRBD1 (5 bases). Germline values: CDR1 MNHEY, CDR2 SVGAGI. CDR3 size: 14 residues. Trimming left V 4 bases short and J 1 base short, with 10 bases between. The chain's CDR3 is CASSLGAANTEAFF. The CDR3 bases are TGTGCCAGCAGTTTAGGGGCCGCGAACACTGAAGCTTTCTTT.

The table lists this clone with a count of one. This chain connects TRBV4-1 to TRBJ2-7; 8 positions match TRBD2. CDR1 and CDR2 from the germline V gene are MGHRA and YSYEKL. Germline trimming cut 3 bases from V and 7 bases from J; bases unmatched to any gene: 8. The CDR3 covers 14 residues. CDR3 sequence: CASSHAGGEGEQYF. CDR3 coding DNA: TGCGCCAGCAGCCACGCGGGGGGAGAGGGGGAGCAGTACTTC.

The gene calls are TRBV5-1 and TRBJ1-4; 7 bases agree with TRBD1. V dropped 4 bases and J dropped 7; count of bases not matched to a gene: 10. The CDR3 covers 15 residues. Per the germline V gene, CDR1 is SGHRS and CDR2 is YFSETQ. CDR3 sequence (DNA): TGCGCCAGCAGCCATGGCTCAGGGGGGAGTGAAAAACTGTTTTTT. Translation: CASSHGSGGSEKLFF.

This clone was picked up a small number of times. J is TRBJ2-5 and V is TRBV5-6; 10 positions agree with TRBD1. CDR3 length: 15 amino acids. After removal of 4 bases from V and 1 base from J, the junction contained 4 bases not matched to a gene. Germline V CDR1 and CDR2: SGHDT, YYEEEE. In DNA, the CDR3 is TGTGCCAGCAGCCCCGGGACAGGGGCCCAAGAGACCCAGTACTTC. It yields the protein CASSPGTGAQETQYF.

The CDR3 DNA sequence: TGTGCCAGCAGCGCCCAGGGTGACACTGAAGCTTTCTTT. Translated, it gives CASSAQGDTEAFF. The chain links TRBV5-6 to TRBJ1-1, with D perhaps matching TRBD1 (5 bases). CDR1 and CDR2 (germline): SGHDT, YYEEEE. V shed 4 bases and J shed 3 bases, with 10 bases lying between them. This CDR3 contains 13 residues.